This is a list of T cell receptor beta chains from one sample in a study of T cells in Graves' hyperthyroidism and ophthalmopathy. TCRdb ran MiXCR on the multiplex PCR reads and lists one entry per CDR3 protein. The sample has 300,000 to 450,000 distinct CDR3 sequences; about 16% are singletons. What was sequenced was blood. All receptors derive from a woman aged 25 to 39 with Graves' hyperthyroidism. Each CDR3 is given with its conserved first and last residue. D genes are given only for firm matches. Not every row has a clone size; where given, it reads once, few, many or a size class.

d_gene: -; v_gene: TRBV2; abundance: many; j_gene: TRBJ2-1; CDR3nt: TGTGCCATCGACCATTTGAGGGCGGCGTACAATGAGCAGTTCTTC; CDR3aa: CAIDHLRAAYNEQFF
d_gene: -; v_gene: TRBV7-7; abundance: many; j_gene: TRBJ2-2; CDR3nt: TGTACTGAGGCCGGGGAGCTGTTTTTT; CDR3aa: CTEAGELFF
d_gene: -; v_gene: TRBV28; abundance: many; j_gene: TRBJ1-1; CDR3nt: TGTGCCAGCAGTTTATCGACCCAGGGGAGCACTGAAGCTTTCTTT; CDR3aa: CASSLSTQGSTEAFF
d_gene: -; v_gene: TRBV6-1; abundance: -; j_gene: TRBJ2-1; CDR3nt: TGTGCCAGCCGGGGTGGGGTTAATGAGCAGTTCTTC; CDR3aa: CASRGGVNEQFF
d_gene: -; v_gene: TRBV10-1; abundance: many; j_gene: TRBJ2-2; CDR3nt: TGCGCCAGCAGCCCGGACAAATCGAACACCGGGGAGCTGTTTTTT; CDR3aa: CASSPDKSNTGELFF
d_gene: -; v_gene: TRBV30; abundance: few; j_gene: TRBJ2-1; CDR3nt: TGTGCCTGGACCCCATCGCTAGATCGGGGCTACAATGAGCAGTTCTTC; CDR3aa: CAWTPSLDRGYNEQFF
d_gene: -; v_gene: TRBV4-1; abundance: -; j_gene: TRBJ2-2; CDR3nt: TGCGCCAGCAGCCGAGATCACTTAATTCCCGGGGAGCTGTTTTTT; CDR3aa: CASSRDHLIPGELFF
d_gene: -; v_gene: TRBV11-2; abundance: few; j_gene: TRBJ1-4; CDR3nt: TGTGCCAGCAGCCGACAGGCCCTTTATGAAAAACTGTTTTTT; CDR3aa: CASSRQALYEKLFF
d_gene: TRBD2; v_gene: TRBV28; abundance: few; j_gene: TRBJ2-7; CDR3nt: TGTGCCACCCGGGGTCCAGCGGGAAGGAGTGAGCAGTACTTC; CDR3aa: CATRGPAGRSEQYF
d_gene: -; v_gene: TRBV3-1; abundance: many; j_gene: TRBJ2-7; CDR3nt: TGTGCCAGCAGCCCCGGACAAGGGTACGGCGAGCAGTACTTC; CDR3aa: CASSPGQGYGEQYF
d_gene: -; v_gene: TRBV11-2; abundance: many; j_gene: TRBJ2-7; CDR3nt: TGTGCCAGCAGCTTAGCCCCTTTGGGATACGGCTACGAGCAGTACTTC; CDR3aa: CASSLAPLGYGYEQYF
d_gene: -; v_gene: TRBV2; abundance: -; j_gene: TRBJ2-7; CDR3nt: TGTGCCAGCAGTGAATCAGCCGGGCTACCCACCGAGCAGTACTTC; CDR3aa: CASSESAGLPTEQYF
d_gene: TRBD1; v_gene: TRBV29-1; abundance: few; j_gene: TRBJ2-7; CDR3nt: TGCAGCGTTGGAAGGGACAGCTCCTACGAGCAGTACTTC; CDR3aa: CSVGRDSSYEQYF
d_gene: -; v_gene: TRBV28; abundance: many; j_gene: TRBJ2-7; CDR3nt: TGTGCCAGCAGTTTAAGGTCACCGGACGAGCAGTACTTC; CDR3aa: CASSLRSPDEQYF
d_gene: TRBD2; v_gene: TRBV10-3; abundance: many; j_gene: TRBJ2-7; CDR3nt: TGTGCCATCAGTGAGTCGATTAGCGGGCGAACCTCCTACGAGCAGTACTTC; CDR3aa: CAISESISGRTSYEQYF
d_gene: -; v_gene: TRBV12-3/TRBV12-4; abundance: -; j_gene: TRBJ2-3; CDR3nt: TGTGCCAGCAGTCTGGGGTCGGCAGATACGCAGTATTTT; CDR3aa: CASSLGSADTQYF
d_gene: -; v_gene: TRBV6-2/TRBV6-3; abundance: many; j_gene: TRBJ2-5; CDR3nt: TGTGCCAGCAGTTACGAAGGCGGATACCAAGAGACCCAGTACTTC; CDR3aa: CASSYEGGYQETQYF
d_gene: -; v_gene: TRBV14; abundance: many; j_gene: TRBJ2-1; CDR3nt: TGTGCCAGCAGCCAAACCCTGGACGGTAATGAGCAGTTCTTC; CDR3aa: CASSQTLDGNEQFF
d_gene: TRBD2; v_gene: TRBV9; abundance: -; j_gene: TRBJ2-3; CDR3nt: TGTGCCAGCAGCGGTGGGACTAGCGGATTCACAGATACGCAGTATTTT; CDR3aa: CASSGGTSGFTDTQYF
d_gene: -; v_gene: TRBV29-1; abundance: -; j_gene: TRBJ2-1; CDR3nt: TGCAGCGTTGGGGTCAATGAGCAGTTCTTC; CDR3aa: CSVGVNEQFF
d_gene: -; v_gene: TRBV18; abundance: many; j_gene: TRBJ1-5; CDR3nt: TGTGCCAGCTCACCCAGCGCAAATAGCAATCAGCCCCAGCATTTT; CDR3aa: CASSPSANSNQPQHF
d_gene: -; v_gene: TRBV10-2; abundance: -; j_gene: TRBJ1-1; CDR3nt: TGCGCCAGCACCGACCCCAGTAGCACTGAAGCTTTCTTT; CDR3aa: CASTDPSSTEAFF
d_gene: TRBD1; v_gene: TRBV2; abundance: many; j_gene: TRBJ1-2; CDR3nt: TGTGCCAGCAGCGGAACAGGGGAGGGTAACTATGGCTACACCTTC; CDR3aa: CASSGTGEGNYGYTF
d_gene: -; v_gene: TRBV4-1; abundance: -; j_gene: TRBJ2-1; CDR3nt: TGCGCCAGCAGCCAAGCGGCGTCCTACAATGAGCAGTTCTTC; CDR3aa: CASSQAASYNEQFF
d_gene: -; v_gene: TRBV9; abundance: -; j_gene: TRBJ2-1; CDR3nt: TGTGCCAGCAACGGCGGCCCGCCCTACAATGAGCAGTTCTTC; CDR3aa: CASNGGPPYNEQFF
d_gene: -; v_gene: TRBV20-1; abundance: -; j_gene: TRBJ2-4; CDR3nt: TGCAGTGCCGGCAGGGCCATTCAGTACTTC; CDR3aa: CSAGRAIQYF
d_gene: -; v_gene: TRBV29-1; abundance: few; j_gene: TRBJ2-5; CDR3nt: TGCAGCGTTTTGCTGGGATCCAAAGAGACCCAGTACTTC; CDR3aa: CSVLLGSKETQYF
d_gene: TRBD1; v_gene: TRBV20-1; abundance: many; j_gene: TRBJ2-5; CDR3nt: TGCAGTGCTAGCACGCAGACAGGGGCTCAAGAGACCCAGTACTTC; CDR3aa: CSASTQTGAQETQYF
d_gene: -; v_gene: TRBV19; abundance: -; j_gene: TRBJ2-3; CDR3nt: TGTGCCAGTAGTATAAGGTCGTGGGCACCTTCTGACCTGATTGCAGATACGCAGTATTTT; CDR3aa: CASSIRSWAPSDLIADTQYF
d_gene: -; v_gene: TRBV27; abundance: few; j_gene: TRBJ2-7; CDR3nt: TGTGCCTCCGGGGCTGGAGGCTTCTACGAGCAGTACTTC; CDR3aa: CASGAGGFYEQYF
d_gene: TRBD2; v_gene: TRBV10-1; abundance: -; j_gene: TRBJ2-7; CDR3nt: TGCGCCAGCAGTGAGTTTGGTATAGCGGGACGTTCCGAGCAGTACTTC; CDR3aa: CASSEFGIAGRSEQYF
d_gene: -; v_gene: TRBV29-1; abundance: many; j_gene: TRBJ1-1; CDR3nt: TGCAGCGTGGAACAGGCGCGGTCAACTGAAGCTTTCTTT; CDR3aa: CSVEQARSTEAFF
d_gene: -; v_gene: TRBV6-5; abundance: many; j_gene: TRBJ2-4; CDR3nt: TGTGCCAGCAGTTACCTCTCCGGAGCCAAAAACATTCAGTACTTC; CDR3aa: CASSYLSGAKNIQYF
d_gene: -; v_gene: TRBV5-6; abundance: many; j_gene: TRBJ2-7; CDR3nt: TGTGCCAGCAGCTTGTTTCGGGGGCAGTACGAGCAGTACTTC; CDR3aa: CASSLFRGQYEQYF
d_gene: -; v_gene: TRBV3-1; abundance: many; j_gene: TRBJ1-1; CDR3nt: TGTGCCAGCAGCCACGCGATTAACACTGAAGCTTTCTTT; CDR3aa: CASSHAINTEAFF
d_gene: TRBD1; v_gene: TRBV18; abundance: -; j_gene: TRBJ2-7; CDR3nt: TGTGCCAGCTCACCATCGACAGGGGGCGAGCAGTACTTC; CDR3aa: CASSPSTGGEQYF
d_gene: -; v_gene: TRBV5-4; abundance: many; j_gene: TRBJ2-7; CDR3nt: TGTGCCAGCAGCTTTAGGCGGGGAAACGTGGACGAGCAGTACTTC; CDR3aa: CASSFRRGNVDEQYF
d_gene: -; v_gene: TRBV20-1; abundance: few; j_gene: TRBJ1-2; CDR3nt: TGCAGTGCTAGTCCCCAGGGCCCCTATGGCTACACCTTC; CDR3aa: CSASPQGPYGYTF
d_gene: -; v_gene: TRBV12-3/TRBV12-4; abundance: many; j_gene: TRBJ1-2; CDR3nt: TGTGCCAGCGGAATGGGGCAAGGCTACACCTTC; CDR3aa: CASGMGQGYTF
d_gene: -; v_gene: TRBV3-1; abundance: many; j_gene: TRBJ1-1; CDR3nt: TGTGCCAGCAGCGAGGGGGGAGGCACTGAAGCTTTCTTT; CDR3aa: CASSEGGGTEAFF